This T cell receptor beta chain was observed in a study of T cells in Graves' hyperthyroidism and ophthalmopathy. The study left out patients who had uncontrolled infection, other autoimmune disease, pregnancy or lactation. The sample holds many counts of this clonotype. This CDR3 is 16 amino acids long. V trimming: 1 base; J trimming: 2 bases; junction bases outside the gene matches: 6. Germline loops: CDR1 SGDLS, CDR2 YYNGEE. The investigators amplified TCR beta CDR3 regions from RNA transcripts. The HTBI primer set was used in a first-round RT-PCR of the TCR CDR3. TCRdb reprocessed the multiplex PCR reads with MiXCR, giving one entry per CDR3 protein. The data show about 690,000 distinct CDR3 sequences, around a sixth seen once.

Specimen: blood. V is TRBV9 and J is TRBJ2-5; 9 bases are a match to TRBD2. The origin of this receptor is a man in his forties or fifties with Graves' hyperthyroidism. The CDR3 bases are TGTGCCAGCAGCGTATCGCTAGCGGGAAGACAAGAGACCCAGTACTTC. Amino acids: CASSVSLAGRQETQYF.